This TCR beta chain was captured in a study of OX40 agonist ivuxolimab in advanced cancers. Study-wide background: Ivuxolimab, an agonist antibody against OX40 (CD134), was given to patients. Allowance was made for prior anti-PD-1, anti-PD-L1 or anti-CTLA-4 therapy, and roughly 39% had some. Study-wide results and limits: Within 6 weeks, CD4+ and CD8+ blood T cells expanded clonally at 0.1 to 3.0 mg/kg.

A word on this clone: Its antigen remains unknown.

Method: immunoSEQ multiplex PCR; TCRdb's copy keeps in-frame clones and lacks some. The sample records some 44,000 clones, approximately 86% being singletons. V was clipped by 5 bases and J by 2 bases, with 16 bases between them. CDR1 is KGHSH, CDR2 LQKENI, per germline. This CDR3 is built from 16 residues. People who had autoimmune disease history or systemic immunosuppression were excluded. The source material was CD4+ or CD8+ T cells sorted from blood, sampled in a trial of the OX40 agonist ivuxolimab. The gene calls are TRBV18 and TRBJ1-5; possibly TRBD1 for D (5 bases). This clonotype was sampled from an adult with an advanced solid tumor such as melanoma, head and neck, liver or kidney cancer. CDR3 protein: CASSETDSGGNQPQHF. For the CDR3, the DNA is TGTGCCAGCTCAGAAACAGACAGTGGGGGCAATCAGCCCCAGCATTTT.